These 30 T cell receptor beta chains were all obtained from the same sample, sequenced in a study of blood T cell repertoires in COVID-19. Profiled with immunoSEQ multiplex PCR; TCRdb holds only in-frame clones, not every one. The table has some 100,000 clones, around 89% seen once. Material for sequencing was peripheral blood. The receptors derive from a human donor with acute or convalescent COVID-19. The donor label of this sample is uncertain.

The chain combines TRBV14 with TRBJ1-1; possibly TRBD1 for D (5 bases). Germline lookup yields CDR1 SGHDN and CDR2 FVKESK. The CDR3 covers 16 residues. V was clipped by 4 bases and J by 1 base, with 16 bases between them. CDR3: CASSLRAGPTNTEAFF. The CDR3 DNA reads as TGTGCCAGCAGCCTTAGAGCGGGACCAACGAACACTGAAGCTTTCTTT.

The chain is built from TRBV6-2 or TRBV6-3 and TRBJ2-1, with 9 bases fitting TRBD2. The J segment lost 4 bases and the V segment lost 4 bases, leaving 5 bases of the junction unmatched. The germline CDR1 and CDR2 sequences are MNHEY and SVGEGT. This CDR3 has 15 residues. CDR3 DNA sequence: TGTGCCAGCAGTTTAGCGGGAGTTTCTTACAATGAGCAGTTCTTC. Translation gives CASSLAGVSYNEQFF.

In this sample, this clone is medium-sized. This chain links TRBV5-6 with TRBJ2-1; D is unresolved. CDR1 is SGHDT and CDR2 is YYEEEE in the germline V gene. The V end was cut by 2 bases, the J end by 7 bases, with 10 bases between. This CDR3 region has 13 residues. The CDR3 reads CASSFFSENEQFF. The DNA of the CDR3 is TGTGCCAGCAGCTTTTTCAGCGAAAATGAGCAGTTCTTC.

This chain links TRBV5-6 with TRBJ2-5, with TRBD1 matching over 11 bases. CDR1 and CDR2 from the germline V gene are SGHDT and YYEEEE. CDR3 length: 17 amino acids. J lost 5 bases, V lost 0 bases, and 9 bases had no gene match. The CDR3 reads CASSLAPGTGGMETQYF. The CDR3 DNA reads as TGTGCCAGCAGCTTGGCCCCCGGGACAGGGGGGATGGAGACCCAGTACTTC.

The V call is TRBV6-5, the J call TRBJ2-3; a possible D gene is TRBD2 (6 bases). The CDR3 has 14 residues. Trimming stripped 8 bases from V and 2 bases from J, with 14 bases between. The germline gives CDR1 MNHEY, CDR2 SVGAGI. The CDR3 DNA follows: TGTGCCAGCCGGGACTGGGAGTACACAGATACGCAGTATTTT. Amino acid sequence: CASRDWEYTDTQYF.

The rearrangement uses TRBV6-1 and TRBJ1-6; D is uncertain. The CDR3 totals 13 residues. Trimming cost V 2 bases and J 14 bases, with 13 bases left between them. The germline gives CDR1 MNHNS, CDR2 SASEGT. The CDR3 reads CASSEPPSLTLHF. CDR3 sequence (DNA): TGTGCCAGCAGTGAACCCCCTAGTTTGACCCTCCACTTT.

This clone was observed a single time. The chain couples TRBV27 to TRBJ2-1, with D possibly matching TRBD2 (7 bases). The germline V gene has CDR1 MNHEY and CDR2 SMNVEV (reference sequence). V lost 11 bases and J 8 bases, leaving 31 bases between the germline ends. The CDR3 extends over 17 amino acids. CDR3 loop: CAAPGGGAKGTHYEQFF. In DNA form, the CDR3 reads TGTGCCGCCCCTGGGGGGGGCGCAAAGGGTACCCACTATGAGCAGTTCTTC.

The CDR3 DNA reads as TGTGCCAGTAGCTCGCGTTTTTCGGAGACCCAGTACTTC. The encoded protein is CASSSRFSETQYF. The V and J genes are TRBV19 and TRBJ2-5, with D uncertain. Per the germline V gene, CDR1 is LNHDA and CDR2 is SQIVND (reference sequence). This CDR3 is built from 13 residues. Between the trimmed V and J ends, which lost 6 bases and 5 bases, there was a span of 13 bases. Drawing the rest from reference TRBV19 and TRBJ2-5, the complete variable domain is DGGITQSPKYLFRKEGQNVTLSCEQNLNHDAMYWYRQDPGQGLRLIYYSQIVNDFQKGDIAEGYSVSREKKESFPLTVTSAQKNPTAFYLCASSSRFSETQYFGPGTRLLVL.

The genes are TRBV27 and TRBJ2-7, with TRBD2 matching over 10 bases. Germline trimming cut 6 bases from V and 4 bases from J; bases unmatched to any gene: 6. Germline V gene sequence: CDR1 MNHEY, CDR2 SMNVEV (reference sequence). This CDR3 is built from 14 residues. For the CDR3, the DNA is TGTGCCAGCAGCCGGGGACTAGCGCTATACGAGCAGTACTTC. Translated: CASSRGLALYEQYF.

This clone turned up a few times. This chain uses TRBV6-6 with TRBJ2-3, with D possibly TRBD2 on 5 matching bases. The V end was cut by 2 bases, the J end by 0 bases, with 9 bases between. The length of the CDR3 is 15 residues. The germline gives CDR1 MNHNY, CDR2 SVGAGI (reference sequence). The CDR3 loop reads CASSYRSGSTDTQYF. CDR3 DNA: TGTGCCAGCAGTTACCGGAGCGGTAGCACAGATACGCAGTATTTT.

The rearrangement uses TRBV11-2 and TRBJ1-2, with 7 nucleotides matching TRBD1. Germline loops: CDR1 SGHAT, CDR2 FQNNGV. Losses at the gene ends were 5 bases for V and 6 bases for J; bases not matched to a gene: 3. The CDR3 consists of 12 residues. The CDR3 sequence is CASSVTGDGYTF. DNA for the CDR3: TGTGCCAGCAGCGTAACAGGGGATGGCTACACCTTC.

The chain links TRBV6-2 or TRBV6-3 to TRBJ2-1; no clear D gene. Germline V gives CDR1 MNHEY, CDR2 SVGEGT. The CDR3 runs to 18 residues. V lost 4 bases and J lost 0, with 19 bases in between. CDR3 DNA: TGTGCCAGCAGTTTCGATGCTTTACCCTATAGCTCCTACAATGAGCAGTTCTTC. Protein sequence: CASSFDALPYSSYNEQFF.

This sequence joins TRBV7-8 and TRBJ1-6, with 7 bases that match TRBD1. CDR1 is SGHVS, CDR2 FQNEAQ, per germline. Trimming at V came to 4 bases and at J to 9 bases, leaving 6 bases not matched to a gene. The CDR3 totals 14 residues. The CDR3: CASSSTGYTSPLHF. In DNA, the CDR3 is TGTGCCAGCAGCTCGACAGGGTACACTTCACCCCTCCACTTT.

This chain uses TRBV5-6 with TRBJ1-1; tentative D call: TRBD1 (5 bases). The CDR3 consists of 16 residues. Germline V gives CDR1 SGHDT, CDR2 YYEEEE. Deletions cut 3 bases from V and 3 bases from J, with 18 bases between. In DNA form, the CDR3 reads TGTGCCAGCAGCTCCCGACAGTGGTGGGCTGACACTGAAGCTTTCTTT. This encodes CASSSRQWWADTEAFF. Full variable domain (missing parts from reference TRBV5-6 and TRBJ1-1): DAGVTQSPTHLIKTRGQQVTLRCSPKSGHDTVSWYQQALGQGPQFIFQYYEEEERQRGNFPDRFSGHQFPNYSSELNVNALLLGDSALYLCASSSRQWWADTEAFFGQGTRLTVV.

The J gene is TRBJ1-2, the V gene TRBV7-2, with D possibly matching TRBD1 (5 bases). V lost 3 bases and J lost 4, with 9 bases in between. Germline CDR1 SGHTA, CDR2 FQGNSA. CDR3 length: 13 residues. CDR3 DNA: TGTGCCAGCAGCTTGGGGCAGAGCTATGGCTACACCTTC. Translated, it gives CASSLGQSYGYTF.

CDR3: CASSFGQPREPQHF. The CDR3 DNA reads TGTGCCAGCAGCTTTGGACAGCCAAGGGAGCCCCAGCATTTT. This chain links TRBV5-5 with TRBJ1-5, with a possible D match to TRBD1 (6 bases). V was shortened by 2 bases and J by 8 bases, with 14 bases between the two germline ends. The CDR3 spans 14 residues. In germline, CDR1 is SGHKS, CDR2 YYEKEE (reference sequence).

The chain links TRBV19 to TRBJ1-1; D is perhaps TRBD1 (6 bases). Germline V gene sequence: CDR1 LNHDA, CDR2 SQIVND (reference sequence). The ends were cut back, 5 bases at V and 4 bases at J, with 17 bases in the middle. This CDR3 is built from 15 residues. CDR3 protein: CASSRARTDFTEAFF. As DNA, the CDR3 is TGTGCCAGTAGTCGAGCCCGGACAGACTTCACTGAAGCTTTCTTT. Full variable domain (rest looked up from reference TRBV19 and TRBJ1-1): DGGITQSPKYLFRKEGQNVTLSCEQNLNHDAMYWYRQDPGQGLRLIYYSQIVNDFQKGDIAEGYSVSREKKESFPLTVTSAQKNPTAFYLCASSRARTDFTEAFFGQGTRLTVV.

The gene calls are TRBV14 and TRBJ1-1; TRBD1 matches at 7 bases. V lost 0 bases and J lost 9; bases outside the gene matches: 7. The germline gives CDR1 SGHDN, CDR2 FVKESK. The length of the CDR3 is 14 residues. The chain's CDR3 is CASSQDGGGLKAFF. In DNA, the CDR3 is TGTGCCAGCAGCCAAGATGGAGGGGGCTTAAAAGCTTTCTTT.

A few counts support this clone. The chain couples TRBV11-2 to TRBJ1-4; D uncertain. V was cut by 5 bases and J by 6 bases, with 16 bases left in between. The CDR3 loop spans 15 amino acids. Germline-derived CDR1 and CDR2 are SGHAT and FQNNGV. The chain's CDR3 is CASSPTGGGDEKLFF. The CDR3 nucleotides are TGTGCCAGCAGCCCCACCGGAGGAGGTGATGAAAAACTGTTTTTT.

V usage is TRBV21-1 and J usage is TRBJ1-1; no check of the table's D call, TRBD1, against the DNA was made. TRBV21-1 is termed a pseudogene. The CDR3 is 16 amino acids. CDR3 amino acids: CASSSQAHRRGTEAFF. The CDR3 nucleotides are TGTGCCAGCAGCTCACAGGCACACCGGAGAGGCACTGAAGCTTTCTTT.

The CDR3 region is CATRSQGIHEQYF. CDR3 DNA sequence: TGTGCCACTAGGTCACAGGGTATCCACGAGCAGTACTTC. This chain links TRBV2 with TRBJ2-7; D is possibly TRBD1 (6 bases). The V end was cut by 10 bases, the J end by 5 bases, with 18 bases between. The CDR3 covers 13 residues. Germline loops: CDR1 SNHLY, CDR2 FYNNEI.

This sequence joins TRBV7-9 and TRBJ1-2, with D hard to call. Germline lookup yields CDR1 SEHNR and CDR2 FQNEAQ (reference sequence). The CDR3 extends over 16 amino acids. V was trimmed by 1 base and J by 7 bases, leaving 19 bases between them. The chain's CDR3 is CASSLGAGSSGGGYTF. Written as DNA, the CDR3 is TGTGCCAGCAGCTTAGGGGCCGGGAGTTCGGGAGGTGGCTACACCTTC. Full variable domain (rest looked up from reference TRBV7-9 and TRBJ1-2): DTGVSQNPRHKITKRGQNVTFRCDPISEHNRLYWYRQTLGQGPEFLTYFQNEAQLEKSRLLSDRFSAERPKGSFSTLEIQRTEQGDSAMYLCASSLGAGSSGGGYTFGSGTRLTVV.

This clone was picked up a small number of times. The chain has TRBV12-3 or TRBV12-4 and TRBJ2-1; D may be TRBD2 (5 bases). The CDR3 has 13 residues. V was trimmed by 4 bases and J by 4 bases, leaving 8 bases between them. In DNA form, the CDR3 reads TGTGCCAGCAGTTGGGAGAGATACAATGAGCAGTTCTTC. Translation: CASSWERYNEQFF.

This chain connects TRBV6-5 to TRBJ2-1; D possibly corresponds to TRBD2 (5 bases). The V and J ends lost 0 bases and 7 bases respectively, with 7 bases between them. The CDR3 contains 13 residues. Germline V gives CDR1 MNHEY, CDR2 SVGAGI. DNA for the CDR3: TGTGCCAGCAGTTACTCGCGAGGGAATGAGCAGTTCTTC. Amino acids: CASSYSRGNEQFF.

The V and J genes are TRBV28 and TRBJ1-1; 10 bases match TRBD1. V trimming: 5 bases; J trimming: 4 bases; junction bases outside the gene matches: 10. There are 16 residues in the CDR3. The V gene's germline CDR1 is MDHEN and CDR2 SYDVKM. In DNA, the CDR3 is TGTGCCAGCAGTCGCCCAGGACAGGGGGGGGGCACTGAAGCTTTCTTT. Its translation is CASSRPGQGGGTEAFF.

The rearrangement uses TRBV18 and TRBJ1-6; 9 bases are shared with TRBD1. V gave up 3 bases and J gave up 8 bases; unmatched junction bases: 5. The CDR3 length is 15 residues. Looked up from germline, CDR1 is KGHSH and CDR2 is LQKENI. Here the CDR3 reads CASSPRQGEDSPLHF. DNA for the CDR3: TGTGCCAGCTCACCTCGACAGGGGGAGGATTCACCCCTCCACTTT.

The chain couples TRBV7-2 to TRBJ1-3, with 10 positions matching TRBD1. V trimming: 6 bases; J trimming: 0 bases; junction bases outside the gene matches: 2. The CDR3 covers 15 residues. CDR1 and CDR2 from the germline V gene are SGHTA and FQGNSA. CDR3 in amino acids: CASSRQGASGNTIYF. DNA for the CDR3: TGTGCCAGCAGTAGACAGGGGGCCTCTGGAAACACCATATATTTT.

The genes are TRBV9 and TRBJ2-7; 7 bases line up with TRBD1. This CDR3 has 15 residues. V dropped 0 bases and J dropped 6; count of bases not matched to a gene: 9. Germline assignment: CDR1 SGDLS and CDR2 YYNGEE. CDR3 coding DNA: TGTGCCAGCAGCGTAGGGGACAGCATCCCGCGCGAGCAGTACTTC. It encodes CASSVGDSIPREQYF.

The chain is built from TRBV7-2 and TRBJ1-4; the D is unclear. Per germline, CDR1 SGHTA and CDR2 FQGNSA. V was pared by 5 bases and J by 6 bases, with 13 bases between. This CDR3 has 14 amino acids. The DNA for the CDR3 is TGTGCCAGCAGCCAGAGGGAGAGTCATGAAAAACTGTTTTTT. It specifies CASSQRESHEKLFF.

V and J are TRBV6-6 and TRBJ2-5; 8 bases are shared with TRBD2. Germline CDR1 and CDR2: MNHNY and SVGAGI (reference sequence). V lost 6 bases and J lost 0; bases outside the gene matches: 3. This CDR3 has 14 amino acids. Here the CDR3 DNA reads TGTGCCAGCAGAGTTAGCGGGAACCAAGAGACCCAGTACTTC. This codes for CASRVSGNQETQYF.